Sequencing of this TCR beta chain was carried out in a study of CD4+ T cells in melanoma. Clones were read by immunoSEQ multiplex PCR, and TCRdb kept only the in-frame ones, dropping some. The table shows over 100,000 clones, with roughly 90% occurring only once. Study outcomes and limitations: CD8+ T cell, macrophage and B cell function reportedly correlated with neoantigen-specific CD4+ T cells. Diverse differentiation states were reported for melanoma neoantigen-specific CD4+ T cells.

Worth noting for this clone: The antigen remains unidentified.

The sequence was obtained from a human donor with melanoma. The material sequenced was peripheral blood.

The CDR3 DNA reads TGTGCCAGCAGCTCGTCGCAGGGAGATGAAAAACTGTTTTTT. It specifies CASSSSQGDEKLFF. The chain links TRBV11-3 to TRBJ1-4, with D possibly being TRBD1 (5 bases). Germline CDR1 reads SGHNT; CDR2 reads YENEEA. The CDR3 spans 14 residues. Between the trimmed V and J ends, which lost 4 bases and 6 bases, there was a span of 12 bases.